This TCR beta chain was identified during a study of tumor-infiltrating lymphocytes in primary liver carcinoma (dated by TCRdb to about 2017). Regarding the research as a whole: Of the five patients, three men and two women aged 30 to 69 years, four had hepatocellular carcinoma and one had combined HCC and intrahepatic cholangiocarcinoma. The five patients had tumors staged T1-T3 N0M0, with maximum diameters ranging from about 4 to 11 cm. Roughly 3.65 to 8 million productive TCRbeta reads were obtained per sample, and no significant difference in read depth was found between tissue types. The study combined TCRbeta repertoire sequencing, expression microarrays and whole-exome sequencing across five regions of each liver tumor, with adjacent normal tissue and blood. A total of 35 or so specimens from 5 patients underwent TCRbeta repertoire sequencing, comprising 25 tumor regions, 5 adjacent noncancerous liver tissues and 5 peripheral blood samples. Technical replicate repertoires showed high reproducibility, with mean shared-clone rates roughly 0.87 and correlation coefficients above 0.95. Overall results and qualifications from the work: With just a handful of patients in the study, the authors point out that the findings should be validated in a larger study. Pairs of tumor regions showed greater repertoire overlap (mean around 36%) than tumor-adjacent pairs (17%) or tumor-blood pairs (approximately 15%), which is consistent with antigen-driven expansion. Because only the TCR beta chain was sequenced and unpaired alpha chains were not captured, true repertoire diversity is likely underestimated. The top 250 clones accounted for a significantly greater share of the repertoire in tumors than in blood (p = 0.039). Comparison of CD4+ and CD8+ T cell repertoires was precluded by the use of bulk unsorted samples.

As for this clonotype: Its cognate antigen has yet to be identified. No base quality information exists; no much larger clone differs at one position.

TCRbeta-specific cDNA was reverse-transcribed from 500 ng total RNA using a constant-region primer and ProtoScript II reverse transcriptase. TCRbeta libraries were built with three nested multiplex PCR rounds, a slightly modified ARM-PCR procedure. Multiplex TRBV1-TRBV30 forward primers and a Cbeta reverse primer were used in the first two PCR rounds, each of which was run for around 10 cycles. Sample barcodes and Illumina adapters were attached in a final 25-cycle PCR using Deep VentR polymerase. Amplicons of 200-500 bp were gel-purified with a QIAquick gel extraction kit before sequencing. An Illumina HiSeq 2500 was used to sequence the TCRbeta amplicons with 250-bp paired-end reads. The source study handled its data this way. Quality trimming of reads was performed with Trimmomatic v0.33, and paired reads were merged with FLASH v1.2.11 so that full CDR3 sequences could be recovered. V, D and J germline segments were assigned to the rearranged TCRbeta sequences using MiGEC v1.2.1b. Clonotype statistics, along with Shannon-Wiener diversity indices, were calculated using VDJtools v1.0.0. Except for diversity analysis, only the 250 most abundant clonotypes of each sample were used in subsequent analyses to reduce sampling bias. TCRdb's own reprocessing of the public reads used fastp at Q25 and MiXCR and kept productive beta chains. When rows share a CDR3 protein, they turn into one entry using the most common DNA and genes. These V and J calls are TCRdb output, not the study's own analysis. Across this sample there are more than 70,000 distinct CDR3 sequences, with approximately 62% seen only once. The ten largest clones represent 26% of the sample.

The CDR3 covers 15 residues, taking in both the cysteine and the phenylalanine. Only CDR3 DNA is held: 45 bases, read in frame from base 1. V trim: 5 bases; J trim: 6 bases; unmatched bases: 11. The CDR1 and CDR2 encoded by the germline V gene are SGHAT and FQNNGV. Without any cell sorting, total RNA and DNA were co-extracted from roughly 21-30 mg of bulk tissue using the AllPrep DNA/RNA mini kit. Between November 2015 and 2016, five patients in China with histopathologically diagnosed primary liver carcinoma had their tumors surgically resected. At the time of sampling, the patients had chronic HBV infection and had not received any treatment. Pieces of fresh tumor and adjacent tissue were cut in half, with one half kept in RNAlater at -80 degrees C and the other half sent for histology.

The clonotype originates from a middle-aged man with primary liver carcinoma and hepatitis B virus infection. The rearranged chain carries TRBV11-2 and TRBJ2-3; 7 nucleotides in the junction match TRBD2. What was sequenced was tumor-adjacent normal liver tissue. The CDR3 is CASSNQREGSDTQYF. The DNA sequence is as follows: TGTGCCAGCAGCAATCAGCGGGAAGGTAGTGATACGCAGTATTTT.